The clone carrying this TCR beta chain was seen more than once but under ten times. The antigen remains undetermined. The study ran its PCR with 60 Vbeta and 13 Jbeta primers. The table came from immunoSEQ multiplex PCR; TCRdb's copy has only in-frame clones and leaves some out. Among 70,000 to 90,000 clones listed, roughly 75% were seen once. Unrecorded immune exposure was likely among donors, who were nominally healthy when sampled. The CDR3 loop spans 14 amino acids. V lost 4 bases and J 5 bases, leaving 15 bases between the germline ends. The germline V gene encodes CDR1 SNHLY and CDR2 FYNNEI. This sample was included in a study of cytomegalovirus exposure and HLA in healthy donors. Overall study context: Drawn from HLA-typed donors, 83 million or so unique TCRs were held in an early data release.

Study outcomes and limitations: The availability of immune exposure information extended only to CMV serostatus.

Specimen: PBMCs. The V and J genes are TRBV2 and TRBJ2-7, with D maybe TRBD1 (6 bases). This TCR came from a man in his sixties in good health and CMV-seronegative. The CDR3 nucleotides read TGTGCCAGCAGTGGACAAGGGGGAGACCACGAGCAGTACTTC. It specifies CASSGQGGDHEQYF. Using reference TRBV2 and TRBJ2-7 for the parts outside the CDR3, the full variable domain is EPEVTQTPSHQVTQMGQEVILRCVPISNHLYFYWYRQILGQKVEFLVSFYNNEISEKSEIFDDQFSVERPDGSNFTLKIRSTKLEDSAMYFCASSGQGGDHEQYFGPGTRLTVT.